The clone carrying this TCR beta chain was detected a few times. TCRdb re-derived calls from the RT-PCR reads in MiXCR, one entry per CDR3 protein. The sample lists more than 550,000 distinct CDR3 sequences, 13% to 15% occurring once. The TCR originated in a female donor in good health, serving as a healthy control. The specimen sequenced was memory CD4+ T cells from blood.

The CDR3 region has the DNA TGTGCCAGCAGTTTAAGGGACTCCCGCCCCAGTGAGCAGTTCTTC. Its protein is CASSLRDSRPSEQFF. The chain is built from TRBV12-3 or TRBV12-4 and TRBJ2-1, with TRBD2 as a possible D gene (6 bases). The ends were cut back, 2 bases at V and 9 bases at J, with 17 bases in the middle. The CDR3 has 15 amino acids.